These 28 T cell receptor beta chains were all obtained from the same sample, sequenced in a study of early T cells in non-severe SARS-CoV-2 infection. TCRdb used MiXCR to reprocess the 5' RACE reads, holding one entry per CDR3 protein. Among around 33,000 distinct CDR3 sequences listed, less than 8% were seen once. The sequencing sample was made of whole blood. These receptor sequences come from an adult who was a healthcare worker with PCR-confirmed SARS-CoV-2 infection or an uninfected control (not recorded which).

This chain uses TRBV3-1 with TRBJ2-7, with 7 bases identical to TRBD2. The germline V gene has CDR1 LGHDT and CDR2 YNNKEL (reference sequence). After removal of 4 bases from V and 2 bases from J, the junction contained 2 bases not matched to a gene. The CDR3 spans 13 residues. CDR3 nucleotide sequence: TGTGCCAGCAGCCCAGCGGGGCCCTACGAGCAGTACTTC. It encodes CASSPAGPYEQYF.

This clonotype was seen repeatedly, ten times or more. The genes are TRBV12-3 or TRBV12-4 and TRBJ1-5; D might be TRBD1 (6 bases). Trimming cost V 5 bases and J 1 base, with 12 bases left between them. The CDR3 is 15 residues long. The DNA of the CDR3 is TGTGCCAGCAGTACCCGACAGGCCAGCAATCAGCCCCAGCATTTT. Translation: CASSTRQASNQPQHF.

This clonotype was seen ten or more times. The chain couples TRBV29-1 to TRBJ2-1, with 9 nucleotides matching TRBD1. The V gene's germline CDR1 is SQVTM and CDR2 ANQGSEA. The CDR3 contains 14 residues. V trimming: 4 bases; J trimming: 4 bases; junction bases outside the gene matches: 5. The CDR3 sequence is CSVGDRVSYNEQFF. The CDR3 bases are TGCAGCGTTGGGGACAGGGTTTCGTACAATGAGCAGTTCTTC.

This clonotype was detected ten times or more. The rearrangement uses TRBV14 and TRBJ2-7; 11 bases align to TRBD1. V lost 6 bases and J lost 0; bases outside the gene matches: 4. The CDR3 has 15 residues. CDR1 and CDR2 (germline): SGHDN, FVKESK. CDR3 amino acids: CASRLDRGHSYEQYF. The CDR3 DNA sequence: TGTGCCAGCAGACTGGACAGGGGGCACTCCTACGAGCAGTACTTC.

This chain uses TRBV7-2 with TRBJ2-7; D gene ambiguous. V lost 1 base and J lost 2, with 3 bases in between. The CDR3 is 12 amino acids. In germline, CDR1 is SGHTA, CDR2 FQGNSA. The CDR3 DNA follows: TGTGCCAGCAGCTTAGGGACCTACGAGCAGTACTTC. Protein: CASSLGTYEQYF.

This clonotype occurred many times. The rearrangement joins TRBV6-5 to TRBJ1-6; D possibly corresponds to TRBD1 (6 bases). The CDR3 is 15 residues long. The germline V and J ends were trimmed by 3 bases and 10 bases, with 16 bases remaining between them. The V gene's germline CDR1 is MNHEY and CDR2 SVGAGI. The CDR3 bases are TGTGCCAGCAGTTATGGGACACTCAACGGGTCACCCCTCCACTTT. As protein: CASSYGTLNGSPLHF.

In its sample, this clonotype was seen many times. The chain combines TRBV7-2 with TRBJ2-5, with D possibly matching TRBD2 (7 bases). The CDR3 is made up of 16 amino acids. Germline CDR1 and CDR2: SGHTA and FQGNSA. Trimming shortened V by 1 base and J by 5 bases, and 17 bases separated the two germline ends. CDR3 protein: CASSLDWRGGLETQYF. The CDR3 nucleotides read TGTGCCAGCAGCTTAGATTGGAGGGGGGGCCTGGAGACCCAGTACTTC. The variable domain in full, completed from reference TRBV7-2 and TRBJ2-5, reads GAGVSQSPSNKVTEKGKDVELRCDPISGHTALYWYRQSLGQGLEFLIYFQGNSAPDKSGLPSDRFSAERTGGSVSTLTIQRTQQEDSAVYLCASSLDWRGGLETQYFGPGTRLLVL.

This clonotype was seen repeatedly, ten times or more. This rearrangement joins TRBV7-3 to TRBJ1-1; the match to TRBD1 covers 9 bases. Germline V lookup: CDR1 SGHTA, CDR2 FQGTGA. The CDR3 is 13 amino acids. The trim removed 10 bases at V and 3 bases at J, leaving 6 bases unmatched. CDR3 amino acids: CATTGQGDTEAFF. As DNA, the CDR3 is TGTGCCACCACGGGACAGGGTGACACTGAAGCTTTCTTT. The whole variable domain, filled in from reference TRBV7-3 and TRBJ1-1, reads GAGVSQTPSNKVTEKGKYVELRCDPISGHTALYWYRQSLGQGPEFLIYFQGTGAADDSGLPNDRFFAVRPEGSVSTLKIQRTERGDSAVYLCATTGQGDTEAFFGQGTRLTVV.

Worth noting for this clonotype: This may stem from a read error, because a much larger clone lies one nucleotide away. The chain is built from TRBV7-3 and TRBJ2-2; D remains unclear. Germline CDR1 and CDR2: SGHTA and FQGTGA. The CDR3 length is 16 residues. The germline V and J ends were trimmed by 3 bases and 4 bases, with 15 bases remaining between them. CDR3 amino acids: CASSFAPPTATGELFF. CDR3 DNA sequence: TGTGCCAGCAGCTTTGCCCCACCTACGGCCACCGGGGAGCTGTTTTTT.

The chain is built from TRBV7-2 and TRBJ2-1, with a possible D match to TRBD1 (6 bases). With 1 base removed from V and 1 base from J, the gap between germline ends came to 8 bases. The CDR3 length is 15 residues. The germline gives CDR1 SGHTA, CDR2 FQGNSA. In DNA form, the CDR3 reads TGTGCCAGCAGCTTAGGGGGGCCTTCCTACAATGAGCAGTTCTTC. Its protein product is CASSLGGPSYNEQFF. Variable domain in full (rest from reference TRBV7-2 and TRBJ2-1): GAGVSQSPSNKVTEKGKDVELRCDPISGHTALYWYRQSLGQGLEFLIYFQGNSAPDKSGLPSDRFSAERTGGSVSTLTIQRTQQEDSAVYLCASSLGGPSYNEQFFGPGTRLTVL.

Concerning this clonotype itself: One base away lies a much larger clone, so this may be a sequencing read error. Without the conserved terminal phenylalanine or tryptophan, this CDR3 likely stems from a read error. V gene TRBV15 combines with J gene TRBJ2-7; possibly TRBD1 or TRBD2 for D (6 bases each). The germline V gene encodes CDR1 LNHNV and CDR2 YYDKDF (reference sequence). With 4 bases removed from V and 7 bases from J, the gap between germline ends came to 8 bases. CDR3 length: 11 residues. The DNA of the CDR3 is TGTGCCACCAGCAAAGGGGGGGAGCAGTACTCC. This encodes CATSKGGEQYS.

This clonotype was detected ten times or more. The chain couples TRBV7-2 to TRBJ1-5, with a weak D call TRBD1 (6 bases). Germline CDR1 SGHTA, CDR2 FQGNSA. CDR3 size: 13 residues. The V end was cut by 5 bases, the J end by 6 bases, with 11 bases between. CDR3: CASSARGIQPQHF. The DNA for the CDR3 is TGTGCCAGCAGCGCCAGGGGAATTCAGCCCCAGCATTTT. The full variable domain, its missing parts supplied by reference TRBV7-2 and TRBJ1-5, is GAGVSQSPSNKVTEKGKDVELRCDPISGHTALYWYRQSLGQGLEFLIYFQGNSAPDKSGLPSDRFSAERTGGSVSTLTIQRTQQEDSAVYLCASSARGIQPQHFGDGTRLSIL.

This clonotype has ten or more counts. The rearrangement links TRBV27 to TRBJ2-1, with D possibly called TRBD1 or TRBD2 (5 bases each). This CDR3 contains 14 residues. Trimming removed 0 bases from V and 8 bases from J, with 11 bases in between. Per germline, CDR1 MNHEY and CDR2 SMNVEV (reference sequence). This CDR3 reads CASSLSDRDDEQFF. The DNA of the CDR3 is TGTGCCAGCAGTTTATCGGATAGGGACGATGAGCAGTTCTTC.

This clonotype was observed at least ten times. This chain links TRBV25-1 with TRBJ1-6; D is ambiguous. Germline CDR1 and CDR2: MGHDK and SYGVNS. Trimming removed 3 bases from V and 7 bases from J, with 4 bases in between. The CDR3 spans 12 residues. The CDR3 region is CASSDPNSPLHF. The DNA for the CDR3 is TGTGCCAGCAGTGACCCGAATTCACCCCTCCACTTT.

The rearrangement joins TRBV25-1 to TRBJ2-3; 7 bases agree with TRBD2. V shed 8 bases and J 6 bases; nucleotides not matched to a gene: 8. The CDR3 extends over 13 amino acids. Germline CDR1 reads MGHDK; CDR2 reads SYGVNS. CDR3 sequence reads: CASLERGMDTQYF. For the CDR3, the DNA is TGTGCCAGCTTAGAGCGGGGAATGGATACGCAGTATTTT.

This clonotype was detected ten times or more. The chain employs TRBV12-3 or TRBV12-4 and TRBJ1-5, with D perhaps matching TRBD1 (6 bases). V was cut by 5 bases and J by 2 bases, with 13 bases left in between. The CDR3 sequence is 15 residues long. The CDR3 sequence is CASSPTGTRNQPQHF. As DNA, the CDR3 is TGTGCCAGCAGTCCGACAGGAACACGCAATCAGCCCCAGCATTTT.

This clonotype occurred many times. The genes are TRBV11-2 and TRBJ1-2; D unclear. The CDR3 is 14 amino acids. V lost 1 base and J lost 9, with 15 bases in between. Per germline, CDR1 SGHAT and CDR2 FQNNGV. Here the CDR3 reads CASSLVSFLGSYTF. In DNA, the CDR3 is TGTGCCAGCAGCTTAGTATCCTTTCTTGGGAGCTACACCTTC. Together with reference TRBV11-2 and TRBJ1-2, the CDR3 gives the full variable domain: EAGVAQSPRYKIIEKRQSVAFWCNPISGHATLYWYQQILGQGPKLLIQFQNNGVVDDSQLPKDRFSAERLKGVDSTLKIQPAKLEDSAVYLCASSLVSFLGSYTFGSGTRLTVV.

This clonotype came up many times. This chain links TRBV7-9 with TRBJ1-3; the D is unclear. Germline-derived CDR1 and CDR2 are SEHNR and FQNEAQ (reference sequence). The V gene lost 5 bases and the J gene lost 0 bases, with 11 bases spanning the gap. The CDR3 length is 15 residues. The CDR3 region has the DNA TGTGCCAGCAGCCCAGGACTGTCCTCTGGAAACACCATATATTTT. This encodes CASSPGLSSGNTIYF.

V is TRBV28 and J is TRBJ2-7, with D perhaps TRBD1 (6 bases). The CDR3 spans 16 residues. Germline CDR1 and CDR2: MDHEN and SYDVKM. V was shortened by 5 bases and J by 0 bases, with 17 bases between the two germline ends. This CDR3 is CASSTYRAPTSYEQYF. The CDR3 DNA reads as TGTGCCAGCAGTACATACAGGGCGCCCACCTCCTACGAGCAGTACTTC.

This clonotype was counted many times. The gene calls are TRBV20-1 and TRBJ2-7, with D maybe TRBD2 (6 bases). V lost 1 base and J lost 2, with 15 bases in between. Per the germline V gene, CDR1 is DFQATT and CDR2 is SNEGSKA (reference sequence). The CDR3 totals 15 residues. CDR3 nucleotides: TGCAGTGCTAGAGCTGGACTAACCATTACCTACGAGCAGTACTTC. This translates into CSARAGLTITYEQYF.

This clonotype was recorded a few times. The CDR3 protein is CASTNGWAGTEAFF. For the CDR3, the DNA is TGTGCCAGCACCAACGGCTGGGCGGGAACTGAAGCTTTCTTT. The chain links TRBV6-6 to TRBJ1-1, with D hard to call. Germline loops: CDR1 MNHNY, CDR2 SVGAGI (reference sequence). CDR3 length: 14 residues. The V and J ends lost 7 bases and 5 bases respectively, with 17 bases between them.

This clonotype was observed many times. The chain uses TRBV5-5 and TRBJ2-5, with 8 positions matching TRBD1. Losses at the gene ends were 1 base for V and 2 bases for J; bases not matched to a gene: 1. There are 14 residues in the CDR3. Germline values: CDR1 SGHKS, CDR2 YYEKEE (reference sequence). CDR3 region: CASSLWTGQETQYF. DNA for the CDR3: TGTGCCAGCAGCTTGTGGACAGGGCAAGAGACCCAGTACTTC.

A few counts support this clonotype. This sequence joins TRBV30 and TRBJ2-5; no clear D gene. The V gene lost 2 bases and the J gene lost 4 bases, with 11 bases spanning the gap. Germline-derived CDR1 and CDR2 are GTSNPN and SVGIG (reference sequence). This CDR3 is 13 amino acids long. The CDR3 loop reads CAWSTIAPETQYF. The CDR3 DNA reads as TGTGCCTGGAGTACGATAGCCCCAGAGACCCAGTACTTC.

This clonotype has at least ten counts. This chain connects TRBV7-9 to TRBJ1-1, with 12 bases fitting TRBD1. V trimming: 8 bases; J trimming: 1 base; junction bases outside the gene matches: 2. Germline V gives CDR1 SEHNR, CDR2 FQNEAQ (reference sequence). This CDR3 is built from 14 residues. CDR3 sequence (DNA): TGTGCCAGCCGGGACAGGGGGCAGAACACTGAAGCTTTCTTT. This gives the protein CASRDRGQNTEAFF. The variable domain in full, with the rest retrieved from reference TRBV7-9 and TRBJ1-1, is DTGVSQNPRHKITKRGQNVTFRCDPISEHNRLYWYRQTLGQGPEFLTYFQNEAQLEKSRLLSDRFSAERPKGSFSTLEIQRTEQGDSAMYLCASRDRGQNTEAFFGQGTRLTVV.

The chain links TRBV7-2 to TRBJ2-7, with 9 bases matching TRBD2. CDR1 and CDR2 from the germline V gene are SGHTA and FQGNSA. CDR3 length: 15 amino acids. Losses at the gene ends were 7 bases for V and 1 base for J; bases not matched to a gene: 8. The CDR3 DNA follows: TGTGCCAGCAATTCGGGGACTAGCAGATCCTACGAGCAGTACTTC. Residues: CASNSGTSRSYEQYF. The full variable domain, rest sourced from reference TRBV7-2 and TRBJ2-7, is GAGVSQSPSNKVTEKGKDVELRCDPISGHTALYWYRQSLGQGLEFLIYFQGNSAPDKSGLPSDRFSAERTGGSVSTLTIQRTQQEDSAVYLCASNSGTSRSYEQYFGPGTRLTVT.

This clonotype has at least ten counts. The gene calls are TRBV29-1 and TRBJ1-1; TRBD1 agrees at 9 bases. The junction had 10 bases not matched to a gene; V was cut back by 0 bases and J by 11 bases. The CDR3 sequence is 14 residues long. Germline CDR1 reads SQVTM; CDR2 reads ANQGSEA. The CDR3 region has the DNA TGCAGCGTTGAAGATCGGGGGGACAGGGTGGGCGCTTTCTTT. As protein: CSVEDRGDRVGAFF.

This clonotype was detected only a few times. The chain is built from TRBV6-4 and TRBJ2-1, with D possibly being TRBD1 (6 bases). The CDR3 has 14 residues. V was cut by 5 bases and J by 5 bases, with 13 bases left in between. Germline CDR1 and CDR2: MRHNA and SNTAGT. CDR3 nucleotides: TGTGCCAGCAGTCGGGGACAAGGGAACAATGAGCAGTTCTTC. Translation: CASSRGQGNNEQFF.

This clonotype appeared many times. This chain joins TRBV20-1 and TRBJ1-6; no definite D call. Deletions cut 6 bases from V and 9 bases from J, with 12 bases between. The length of the CDR3 is 12 residues. Germline-derived CDR1 and CDR2 are DFQATT and SNEGSKA (reference sequence). The CDR3 region has the DNA TGCAGTGCGCGGGATTTCGGTTCACCCCTCCACTTT. Translating it yields CSARDFGSPLHF.